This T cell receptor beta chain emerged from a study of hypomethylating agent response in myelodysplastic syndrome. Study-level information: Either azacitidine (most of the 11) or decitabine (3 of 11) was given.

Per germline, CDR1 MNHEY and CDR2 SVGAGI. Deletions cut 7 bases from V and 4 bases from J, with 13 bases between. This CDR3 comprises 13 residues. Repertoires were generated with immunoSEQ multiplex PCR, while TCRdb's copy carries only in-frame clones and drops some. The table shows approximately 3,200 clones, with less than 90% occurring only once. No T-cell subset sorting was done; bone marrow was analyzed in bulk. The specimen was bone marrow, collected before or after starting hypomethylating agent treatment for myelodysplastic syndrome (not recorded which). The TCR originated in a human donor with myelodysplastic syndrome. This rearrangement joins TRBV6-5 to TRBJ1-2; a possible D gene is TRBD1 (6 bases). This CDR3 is CASNIATGYGYTF. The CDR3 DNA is TGTGCCAGCAATATCGCGACAGGCTATGGCTACACCTTC.